Presented here are 4 T cell receptor beta chains from one specimen sequenced in a study of T-cell reconstitution after alpha-beta-depleted transplantation in children. As it was prepared, the TCRbeta library received unique molecular identifiers. TCRdb independently ran MiXCR on the PCR reads; one entry per CDR3 protein. The data show almost 500,000 distinct CDR3 sequences, roughly an eighth seen once. The sample consisted of PBMCs from the stem cell graft donor, taken from the stem cell graft. The receptors come from a human donor who donated a stem cell graft to a child with combined immunodeficiency.

This chain links TRBV9 with TRBJ2-1; 14 bases align to TRBD2. After removal of 2 bases from V and 12 bases from J, the junction contained 4 bases not matched to a gene. The CDR3 is 14 amino acids. Germline CDR1 reads SGDLS; CDR2 reads YYNGEE. The CDR3 here is CASSVGLAGGPQFF. For the CDR3, the DNA is TGTGCCAGCAGCGTTGGACTAGCGGGGGGTCCGCAGTTCTTC.

In its sample, this clonotype was seen many times. The rearrangement joins TRBV25-1 to TRBJ2-5; maybe TRBD1 (6 bases). V was cut by 3 bases and J by 2 bases, with 10 bases left in between. Germline values: CDR1 MGHDK, CDR2 SYGVNS. This CDR3 has 14 amino acids. CDR3 coding DNA: TGTGCCAGCAGTGATCCGACAGGACAAGAGACCCAGTACTTC. Translated: CASSDPTGQETQYF.

This clonotype has a handful of counts. V usage is TRBV12-3 or TRBV12-4 and J usage is TRBJ1-1, with 10 nucleotides matching TRBD1. Trimming cost V 4 bases and J 2 bases; bases outside gene matches: 7. This CDR3 region has 16 residues. The CDR3 DNA follows: TGTGCCAGCAGTTACCCGTGGGACAGGGGTAACACTGAAGCTTTCTTT. Encoded protein: CASSYPWDRGNTEAFF.

This clonotype showed up many times. V is TRBV12-3 or TRBV12-4 and J is TRBJ2-7; D is unresolved. The V end lost 2 bases, the J end lost 1 base, and 12 bases lay between the germline ends. This CDR3 has 15 residues. Here the CDR3 reads CASSLSSFGSYEQYF. Written as DNA, the CDR3 is TGTGCCAGCAGTTTAAGCTCCTTCGGGTCCTACGAGCAGTACTTC.